These T cell receptor beta chains were read from a single sample in a study of radiotherapy plus CTLA-4 blockade in lung cancer. Measured with immunoSEQ multiplex PCR; TCRdb has only the in-frame clones, and not every one. In the table there are about 99,000 clones, around 88% of which are singletons. Sequenced material: peripheral blood, taken from a patient treated with radiotherapy plus ipilimumab. All receptors come from a human donor with non-small cell lung cancer that progressed on radiotherapy plus ipilimumab. CDR3s include the opening cysteine and the closing phenylalanine or tryptophan. Fields, in order: D gene, clone size, J gene, V gene, CDR3 length, CDR3 protein, CDR3 DNA. D genes are given only for firm matches. Part of the rows lack a size; the others show once, few, many or a class for expanded clones.

>-|once|TRBJ2-3|TRBV7-3|13
CASSLRRGDTQYF
TGTGCCAGCAGCTTAAGACGGGGAGATACGCAGTATTTT
>-|-|TRBJ2-7|TRBV6-1|14
CASSETITDYEQYF
TGTGCCAGCAGTGAAACGATTACGGACTACGAGCAGTACTTC
>TRBD2|-|TRBJ2-5|TRBV7-9|16
CASSLEGLAPTAPQYF
TGTGCCAGCAGCTTAGAAGGACTAGCCCCGACCGCCCCCCAGTACTTC
>TRBD2|-|TRBJ2-7|TRBV15|15
CATSREGLAGGEQYF
TGTGCCACCAGCAGAGAGGGACTAGCGGGAGGTGAGCAGTACTTC
>-|-|TRBJ1-3|TRBV5-1|16
CASSLAGASRGNTIYF
TGCGCCAGCAGCTTGGCAGGGGCCTCTAGAGGAAACACCATATATTTT
>-|-|TRBJ2-5|TRBV14|13
CASSQEGLETQYF
TGTGCCAGCAGCCAAGAGGGCCTAGAGACCCAGTACTTC
>TRBD2|-|TRBJ2-3|TRBV11-2|16
CASSPGLVPRTDTQYF
TGTGCCAGCAGCCCCGGACTAGTGCCACGCACAGATACGCAGTATTTT
>-|-|TRBJ2-5|TRBV12-5|13
CASGLLREETQYF
TGTGCTAGTGGTTTGCTTAGGGAAGAGACCCAGTACTTC
>-|-|TRBJ2-1|TRBV6-6|14
CASSKNTGFNEQFF
TGTGCCAGCAGTAAGAATACAGGGTTCAATGAGCAGTTCTTC
>TRBD2|-|TRBJ2-3|TRBV6-6|15
CASRLAERSADTQYF
TGTGCCAGCAGGCTAGCGGAGCGTTCCGCAGATACGCAGTATTTT
>TRBD1|-|TRBJ1-3|TRBV7-9|16
CASSPGQANLGNTIYF
TGTGCCAGCAGTCCCGGACAGGCAAATCTCGGAAACACCATATATTTT
>TRBD2|-|TRBJ2-5|TRBV5-1|17
CASSWGALAGMGETQYF
TGCGCCAGCAGCTGGGGGGCATTAGCGGGAATGGGAGAGACCCAGTACTTC
>TRBD1|-|TRBJ2-7|TRBV18|15
CASSPGQDRGREQYF
TGTGCCAGCTCACCAGGGCAGGACAGGGGTCGCGAGCAGTACTTC
>-|once|TRBJ1-3|TRBV6-6|14
CASSYSKSGNTIYF
TGTGCCAGCAGTTACTCGAAGTCTGGAAACACCATATATTTT
>TRBD2|-|TRBJ2-7|TRBV5-1|14
CASSLFGGAYEQYF
TGCGCCAGCAGCTTGTTTGGGGGGGCCTACGAGCAGTACTTC
>TRBD1|few|TRBJ1-1|TRBV10-3|15
CAISPRTGGYTEAFF
TGTGCCATCAGCCCCAGGACAGGGGGCTACACTGAAGCTTTCTTT
>-|-|TRBJ1-2|TRBV6-6|13
CASSDQGIYGYTF
TGTGCCAGCAGTGATCAGGGGATCTATGGCTACACCTTC
>-|-|TRBJ2-1|TRBV19|12
CASSIGLSEQFF
TGTGCCAGTAGTATAGGTCTCTCTGAGCAGTTCTTC
>-|-|TRBJ2-7|TRBV4-1|14
CASSLVISSYEQYF
TGCGCCAGCAGCCTAGTGATCAGCTCCTACGAGCAGTACTTC
>-|-|TRBJ1-5|TRBV19|16
CASSIRTKAAYQPQHF
TGTGCCAGTAGTATACGGACCAAGGCCGCGTATCAGCCCCAGCATTTT
>-|-|TRBJ2-2|TRBV10-1|12
CASSQGTGELFF
TGCGCCAGCAGTCAGGGGACCGGGGAGCTGTTTTTT
>TRBD1|many|TRBJ2-1|TRBV6-4|14
CASSPGQGGYEQFF
TGTGCCAGCAGCCCGGGACAGGGAGGGTATGAGCAGTTCTTC
>-|-|TRBJ2-7|TRBV25-1|11
CASMNRIEQYF
TGTGCCAGCATGAATCGAATCGAGCAGTACTTC
>TRBD1|-|TRBJ1-1|TRBV6-5|16
CASSYSTGSPRVEAFF
TGTGCCAGCAGTTACTCGACAGGGTCCCCCCGGGTCGAAGCTTTCTTT
>-|-|TRBJ2-3|TRBV2|14
CASGRQSSTDTQYF
TGTGCCAGTGGGAGACAATCAAGCACAGATACGCAGTATTTT
>-|-|TRBJ1-2|TRBV11-2|14
CASSLGEGNYGYTF
TGTGCCAGCAGCTTAGGTGAAGGGAACTATGGCTACACCTTC
>TRBD2|-|TRBJ2-3|TRBV5-3|15
CARSLTGRETDTQYF
TGTGCCAGAAGCTTGACTGGGAGGGAAACAGATACGCAGTATTTT
>TRBD2|-|TRBJ2-1|TRBV5-6|15
CASSSSRTSYNEQFF
TGTGCCAGCAGCTCCTCCAGGACTAGCTATAATGAGCAGTTCTTC
>-|-|TRBJ1-2|TRBV19|13
CASSGGPNYGYTF
TGTGCCAGCTCTGGGGGACCTAACTATGGCTACACCTTC
>-|few|TRBJ2-6|TRBV5-8|17
CASCGAHPQSRANVLTF
TGTGCCAGCTGTGGAGCTCATCCACAAAGTCGGGCCAACGTCCTGACTTTC
>TRBD2|-|TRBJ2-1|TRBV19|17
CASSISLAGGSYNEQFF
TGTGCCAGTAGTATATCCTTAGCGGGAGGGTCCTACAATGAGCAGTTCTTC
>-|once|TRBJ1-5|TRBV29-1|13
CSVADRSNQPQHF
TGCAGCGTTGCGGACAGAAGCAATCAGCCCCAGCATTTT
>-|-|TRBJ1-4|TRBV18|18
CASSLLKLGTATNEKLFF
TGTGCCAGCTCTCTACTCAAGCTCGGAACAGCAACTAATGAAAAACTGTTTTTT
>-|-|TRBJ1-1|TRBV25-1|13
CASSGRWNTEAFF
TGTGCCAGCAGTGGAAGATGGAACACTGAAGCTTTCTTT
>TRBD1|-|TRBJ2-5|TRBV18|16
CASSPLTGGIQETQYF
TGTGCCAGCTCACCATTGACAGGGGGTATCCAAGAGACCCAGTACTTC
>TRBD2|-|TRBJ2-1|TRBV5-1|13
CASSSLAANEQFF
TGCGCCAGCAGCTCACTAGCGGCCAATGAGCAGTTCTTC
>-|-|TRBJ1-5|TRBV21-1|17
CASSKEGGWSGNQPQHF
TGTGCCAGCAGCAAGGAGGGGGGCTGGAGTGGCAATCAGCCCCAGCATTTT
>-|once|TRBJ2-7|TRBV5-1|17
CASSLGGRGGSSYEQYF
TGCGCCAGCAGCTTGGGGGGAAGAGGCGGGTCCTCCTACGAGCAGTACTTC
>-|-|TRBJ1-1|TRBV6-5|14
CASSYLRENTEAFF
TGTGCCAGCAGTTACCTCCGGGAAAACACTGAAGCTTTCTTT
>-|-|TRBJ1-1|TRBV11-2|14
CASSLGTPGPEAFF
TGTGCCAGCAGCCTCGGGACCCCGGGGCCTGAAGCTTTCTTT
>-|-|TRBJ1-2|TRBV10-2|11
CASSADYGYTF
TGCGCCAGCAGTGCTGACTATGGCTACACCTTC
>-|-|TRBJ1-2|TRBV6-6|14
CASSPGTTIYGYTF
TGTGCCAGCAGCCCCGGGACAACCATCTATGGCTACACCTTC
>TRBD2|-|TRBJ2-1|TRBV5-1|20
CASSLAVRMETSGTYNEQFF
TGCGCCAGCAGCTTGGCCGTCCGGATGGAGACTAGCGGGACCTACAATGAGCAGTTCTTC
>TRBD1|-|TRBJ2-7|TRBV12-5|15
CASGLETGPPPRQYF
TGTGCTAGTGGTTTGGAGACAGGGCCCCCTCCGCGGCAGTACTTC
>-|-|TRBJ1-1|TRBV7-9|16
CASSSKGEGWNTEAFF
TGTGCCAGCAGCTCTAAAGGAGAGGGGTGGAACACTGAAGCTTTCTTT
>-|-|TRBJ1-1|TRBV27|15
CASSLSGRGNTEAFF
TGTGCCAGCAGTTTATCTGGCAGGGGGAACACTGAAGCTTTCTTT
>-|-|TRBJ1-2|TRBV5-1|12
CASSLSGGGYTF
TGCGCCAGCAGCTTGTCGGGGGGTGGCTACACCTTC
>TRBD1|-|TRBJ1-4|TRBV30|13
CASGGTGDEKLFF
TGTGCCTCGGGCGGGACAGGGGATGAAAAACTGTTTTTT
>-|-|TRBJ2-1|TRBV5-1|15
CASSFLAGSYNEQFF
TGCGCCAGCAGTTTCCTTGCGGGTTCCTACAATGAGCAGTTCTTC